This T cell receptor beta chain was recovered during a study of blood T cells in healthy people across ages. Across the whole study: About one barcoded beta molecule per two T cells was captured by template switching.

Then a second PCR, running roughly 7 to 11 cycles, was carried out with a sample-barcoded 5' primer and a J-beta primer mix. From the 5' RACE reads, TCRdb called clonotypes with MiXCR, one entry per CDR3 protein. The table shows 700,000 or so distinct CDR3 sequences, with 40% to 45% occurring only once. Whole-study results and caveats: Unknown CMV status may confound age-related changes in expanded clones. A strong correlation was found between TCR beta diversity and the percentage of naive T cells. Long-lived donors had more naive CD4+ cells and higher diversity than aged donors.

Regarding this clonotype: Its specificity is unknown.

This CDR3 is 13 amino acids long. From germline, CDR1 is LGHNA and CDR2 YNFKEQ. Trimming removed 0 bases at V and 7 bases at J, with 10 bases between. Sequenced material: blood. This receptor was identified in a man aged 80 or over in good health. The chain employs TRBV4-2 and TRBJ2-7; D remains unclear. CDR3 protein: CASSQDTFGEQYF. CDR3 nucleotide sequence: TGTGCCAGCAGCCAAGACACTTTTGGGGAGCAGTACTTC.